In this sample, the clone carrying this T cell receptor beta chain turned up once. The data derive from a study of blood T cells in healthy people across ages. Together with a sample-barcoded 5' primer, a J-beta primer mix was included in a second PCR lasting roughly 6 to 12 cycles. MiXCR was run by TCRdb on the 5' RACE reads, yielding one entry per CDR3 protein. Of under 800,000 distinct CDR3 sequences in the sample, roughly two fifths are singletons; the top ten hold 20% to 25%. The origin of this receptor is a woman aged 55-70 years in good health. Material for sequencing was blood.

The CDR3 reads CASSLEGRGASTDTQYF. For the CDR3, the DNA is TGTGCCAGCAGCTTAGAGGGGCGGGGGGCTAGCACAGATACGCAGTATTTT. The chain links TRBV7-2 to TRBJ2-3; 8 bases align to TRBD2. V shed 1 base, J shed 0 bases, and the junction held 6 bases outside the gene matches. The CDR3 has 17 amino acids. Germline values: CDR1 SGHTA, CDR2 FQGNSA.